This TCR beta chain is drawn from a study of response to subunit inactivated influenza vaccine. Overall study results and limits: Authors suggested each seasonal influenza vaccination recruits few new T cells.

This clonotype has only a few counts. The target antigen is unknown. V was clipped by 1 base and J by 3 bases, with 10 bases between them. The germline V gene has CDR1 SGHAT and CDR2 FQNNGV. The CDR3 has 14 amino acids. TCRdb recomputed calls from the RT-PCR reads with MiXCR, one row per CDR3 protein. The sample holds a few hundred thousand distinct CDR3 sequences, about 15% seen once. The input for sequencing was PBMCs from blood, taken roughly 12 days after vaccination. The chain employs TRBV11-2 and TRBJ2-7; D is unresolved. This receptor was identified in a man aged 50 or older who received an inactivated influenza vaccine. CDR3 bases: TGTGCCAGCAGCTTAGGACGGGTGTACTACGAGCAGTACTTC. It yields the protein CASSLGRVYYEQYF. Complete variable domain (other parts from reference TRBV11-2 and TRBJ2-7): EAGVAQSPRYKIIEKRQSVAFWCNPISGHATLYWYQQILGQGPKLLIQFQNNGVVDDSQLPKDRFSAERLKGVDSTLKIQPAKLEDSAVYLCASSLGRVYYEQYFGPGTRLTVT.